The clone carrying this TCR beta chain occurred a few times. Germline CDR1 SNHLY, CDR2 FYNNEI. Trimming took 4 bases from V and 10 from J, leaving 11 bases between them. CDR3 length: 13 amino acids. These data come from a study of T-cell memory formation after mild COVID-19. 5'RACE primed from the constant segment yielded TCR alpha and TCR beta cDNA libraries bearing sample barcodes and UMIs. TCRdb reprocessed the 5' RACE reads via MiXCR and lists one record per CDR3 protein. The table includes 470,000 or so distinct CDR3 sequences, 18% detected once. The chain employs TRBV2 and TRBJ1-6; no firm D call. Sequenced input: PBMCs or a T cell subset sorted from them (not recorded which). This receptor was obtained from a man between 18 and 35 years old who had mild COVID-19 (a few samples of this study predate the infection). Cell type and time point are not known. CDR3 sequence (DNA): TGTGCCAGCAGTGGAGGACTGGAATCACCCCTCCACTTT. Its translation: CASSGGLESPLHF.